The text below deals with one T cell receptor beta chain. These data are taken from a study of shared clonotypes between healthy human individuals. The CDR3 extends over 13 amino acids. V shed 1 base and J shed 11 bases, with 9 bases lying between them. CDR1 and CDR2 from the germline V gene are MNHNS and SASEGT. It was CD45RO-negative cells, positively selected for CCR7, that made up naive CD8 cells, with terminally differentiated effector memory CD45RA+ cells excluded. Profiling relied on immunoSEQ multiplex PCR, and the TCRdb table lists in-frame clones only, not all of them. The sample consists of millions of clones, roughly 91% of them appearing once.

The material sequenced was naive CD8+ T cells from PBMCs. The chain carries TRBV6-1 and TRBJ2-6; TRBD1 might be the D (7 bases). The clonotype originates from a man aged 18 to 29 in good health. Some clones in this sample may be carry-over from other donors' samples. In DNA form, the CDR3 reads TGTGCCAGCAGTGAAGTCAGGGGGGACGTCCTGACTTTC. Translating gives CASSEVRGDVLTF.